Listed here are 9 T cell receptor beta chains from one sample, sequenced in a study of T cell repertoires in cytomegalovirus infection. MiXCR, run by TCRdb on the reads, gives a single entry per CDR3 protein. The table includes some 350,000 distinct CDR3 sequences, approximately 35% detected once. What these receptors recognize is not known. The sample was cultured PBMCs, taken from culture after CMV antigen stimulation. These TCRs come from a human donor in good health (CMV status not recorded). Some clones in this sample may be carry-over from other donors' samples.

This clonotype was observed a few times. The chain combines TRBV7-2 with TRBJ2-2; TRBD2 matches at 13 bases. J gave up 6 bases and V 5 bases, and 6 bases lay outside the gene matches. Looked up from germline, CDR1 is SGHTA and CDR2 is FQGNSA. The CDR3 covers 16 residues. CDR3: CASSQGLAGKAGELFF. For the CDR3, the DNA is TGTGCCAGCAGCCAGGGACTAGCGGGAAAGGCCGGGGAGCTGTTTTTT.

The chain has TRBV7-9 and TRBJ2-7; 9 nucleotides line up with TRBD1. The germline V gene has CDR1 SEHNR and CDR2 FQNEAQ (reference sequence). CDR3 length: 15 amino acids. Trimming cost V 5 bases and J 3 bases; bases outside gene matches: 8. This CDR3 reads CASSRGQGLNYEQYF. CDR3 sequence (DNA): TGTGCCAGCAGCCGCGGACAGGGGCTCAACTACGAGCAGTACTTC.

The V gene is TRBV7-6, the J gene TRBJ1-6; D unresolved. The CDR3 extends over 13 amino acids. V was trimmed by 4 bases and J by 7 bases, leaving 8 bases between them. CDR1 and CDR2 (germline): SGHVS, FNYEAQ. CDR3 sequence: CASSSEVNSPLHF. The DNA of the CDR3 is TGTGCCAGCAGCTCGGAGGTGAATTCACCCCTCCACTTT.

V gene TRBV28 combines with J gene TRBJ2-7; 9 positions agree with TRBD2. Losses at the gene ends were 5 bases for V and 3 bases for J; bases not matched to a gene: 11. Germline V gene lookup returns CDR1 MDHEN and CDR2 SYDVKM. This CDR3 has 16 residues. The CDR3: CASSPVSSGSIYEQYV. For the CDR3, the DNA is TGTGCCAGCAGTCCCGTGAGTAGCGGGAGTATCTACGAGCAGTACGTC.

CDR3 amino acids: CASSPMGQPSTDTQYF. CDR3 bases: TGCGCCAGCAGCCCCATGGGACAGCCTAGCACAGATACGCAGTATTTT. J is TRBJ2-3 and V is TRBV4-1, with 7 bases fitting TRBD1. Germline trimming cut 4 bases from V and 0 bases from J; bases unmatched to any gene: 7. The CDR3 is made up of 16 amino acids. Germline CDR1 reads MGHRA; CDR2 reads YSYEKL.

The chain has TRBV6-2 or TRBV6-3 and TRBJ2-5; 9 bases are shared with TRBD2. Germline trimming cut 6 bases from V and 3 bases from J; bases unmatched to any gene: 2. The CDR3 length is 13 residues. The germline gives CDR1 MNHEY, CDR2 SVGEGT. CDR3 sequence (DNA): TGTGCCAGCAGAAGACTAGCGGAAGAGACCCAGTACTTC. This gives the protein CASRRLAEETQYF.

This clonotype was observed many times. This chain links TRBV2 with TRBJ2-3; D gene uncertain. This CDR3 has 16 amino acids. The germline CDR1 and CDR2 sequences are SNHLY and FYNNEI. The V and J ends lost 0 bases and 0 bases respectively, with 10 bases between them. The CDR3 DNA reads as TGTGCCAGCAGTGAAGCCCCCAGTACTAGCACAGATACGCAGTATTTT. Translating it yields CASSEAPSTSTDTQYF. The full variable domain, its missing parts supplied by reference TRBV2 and TRBJ2-3, is EPEVTQTPSHQVTQMGQEVILRCVPISNHLYFYWYRQILGQKVEFLVSFYNNEISEKSEIFDDQFSVERPDGSNFTLKIRSTKLEDSAMYFCASSEAPSTSTDTQYFGPGTRLTVL.

The chain combines TRBV29-1 with TRBJ1-1; TRBD1 aligns across 10 bases. The CDR3 length is 13 residues. CDR1 and CDR2 (germline): SQVTM, ANQGSEA. V gave up 4 bases and J gave up 6 bases; unmatched junction bases: 5. CDR3 nucleotides: TGCAGCGTTGCTTTCGGACAGGGGGCTGAAGCTTTCTTT. Its translation is CSVAFGQGAEAFF.

V and J are TRBV7-6 and TRBJ2-6; 8 bases align to TRBD1. The V gene end was trimmed by 1 base and the J gene end by 0 bases; junction bases not matched to a gene: 5. The length of the CDR3 is 18 residues. Germline V gives CDR1 SGHVS, CDR2 FNYEAQ. CDR3 sequence: CASSLGQGTSSGANVLTF. CDR3 coding DNA: TGTGCCAGCAGCTTAGGACAGGGGACCTCCTCTGGGGCCAACGTCCTGACTTTC. Full variable domain (missing parts from reference TRBV7-6 and TRBJ2-6): GAGVSQSPRYKVTKRGQDVALRCDPISGHVSLYWYRQALGQGPEFLTYFNYEAQQDKSGLPNDRFSAERPEGSISTLTIQRTEQRDSAMYRCASSLGQGTSSGANVLTFGAGSRLTVL.